Below are 18 T cell receptor beta chains sequenced from a single sample in a study of shared clonotypes between healthy human individuals. Profiled with immunoSEQ multiplex PCR; TCRdb holds only in-frame clones, not every one. The sample carries over 150,000 clones, about 68% recorded once. Material: memory CD4+ T cells sorted from blood. Subset: CD45RA-negative fraction. The receptors come from a man aged 25 to 45 in good health.

The V and J genes are TRBV7-9 and TRBJ2-1; D remains unclear. CDR1 and CDR2 from the germline V gene are SEHNR and FQNEAQ (reference sequence). The CDR3 loop spans 15 amino acids. The V gene lost 4 bases and the J gene lost 0 bases, with 10 bases spanning the gap. The CDR3 is CASSYDGRSYNEQFF. The CDR3 DNA is TGTGCCAGCAGCTACGACGGACGCTCCTACAATGAGCAGTTCTTC.

This chain links TRBV30 with TRBJ2-3; D perhaps matches TRBD2 (6 bases). V was clipped by 3 bases and J by 2 bases, with 9 bases between them. The CDR3 has 13 residues. CDR1 and CDR2 from the germline V gene are GTSNPN and SVGIG (reference sequence). The CDR3 region is CAWSRGYTDTQYF. CDR3 DNA: TGTGCCTGGAGCCGGGGGTACACAGATACGCAGTATTTT.

The chain carries TRBV6-4 and TRBJ2-1; 8 bases map to TRBD2. V dropped 2 bases and J dropped 4; count of bases not matched to a gene: 4. The CDR3 length is 15 residues. CDR1 is MRHNA and CDR2 is SNTAGT in the germline V gene. The CDR3, as DNA: TGTGCCAGCAGTGACGTACTAGCGGATTACAATGAGCAGTTCTTC. This gives the protein CASSDVLADYNEQFF.

This rearrangement joins TRBV7-9 to TRBJ2-1, with D uncertain. CDR1 and CDR2 from the germline V gene are SEHNR and FQNEAQ (reference sequence). Trimming took off 2 bases at V and 1 base at J, with 9 bases between the two ends. The CDR3 is made up of 15 amino acids. CDR3 in amino acids: CASSLRAASYNEQFF. DNA of the CDR3: TGTGCCAGCAGCTTAAGGGCAGCTTCCTACAATGAGCAGTTCTTC. Drawing the rest from reference TRBV7-9 and TRBJ2-1, the complete variable domain is DTGVSQNPRHKITKRGQNVTFRCDPISEHNRLYWYRQTLGQGPEFLTYFQNEAQLEKSRLLSDRFSAERPKGSFSTLEIQRTEQGDSAMYLCASSLRAASYNEQFFGPGTRLTVL.

The gene calls are TRBV14 and TRBJ2-5; TRBD2 matches at 8 bases. V lost 1 base to trimming and J lost 11 bases; unmatched junction nucleotides: 3. The CDR3 is made up of 12 amino acids. CDR1 and CDR2 (germline): SGHDN, FVKESK. The CDR3 nucleotides read TGTGCCAGCAGCCAAGGACTAGCGCGGCAGTACTTC. This gives the protein CASSQGLARQYF.

This clone was found once. V and J are TRBV5-5 and TRBJ2-7; tentative D call: TRBD2 (5 bases). Trimming removed 4 bases from V and 2 bases from J, with 19 bases in between. Germline CDR1 reads SGHKS; CDR2 reads YYEKEE (reference sequence). This CDR3 has 16 amino acids. CDR3 bases: TGTGCCAGCAGCCTGAGAGCGGTCCCGAGCCCCTACGAGCAGTACTTC. Translation gives CASSLRAVPSPYEQYF. Supplemented by reference TRBV5-5 and TRBJ2-7, the full variable domain reads DAGVTQSPTHLIKTRGQQVTLRCSPISGHKSVSWYQQVLGQGPQFIFQYYEKEERGRGNFPDRFSARQFPNYSSELNVNALLLGDSALYLCASSLRAVPSPYEQYFGPGTRLTVT.

The V gene is TRBV7-3, the J gene TRBJ2-7; D uncertain. The CDR3 runs 16 residues. The germline gives CDR1 SGHTA, CDR2 FQGTGA. V was clipped by 5 bases and J by 4 bases, with 21 bases between them. The CDR3 loop reads CASSQGQKGSGYEQYF. DNA for the CDR3: TGTGCCAGCAGCCAAGGTCAGAAGGGCTCTGGGTACGAGCAGTACTTC.

This chain joins TRBV7-6 and TRBJ2-2; 10 positions match TRBD1. CDR1 SGHVS and CDR2 FNYEAQ come from the germline V gene. After removal of 5 bases from V and 4 bases from J, the junction contained 4 bases not matched to a gene. The CDR3 loop spans 15 amino acids. Written as DNA, the CDR3 is TGTGCCAGCAGCAATCGGGACAGGGGCACCGGGGAGCTGTTTTTT. Protein: CASSNRDRGTGELFF.

The rearrangement links TRBV18 to TRBJ1-1; 7 bases align to TRBD1. Germline V gives CDR1 KGHSH, CDR2 LQKENI. This CDR3 has 15 amino acids. V shed 3 bases and J 3 bases; nucleotides not matched to a gene: 7. The CDR3 spells CASSPQGVGDTEAFF. CDR3 sequence (DNA): TGTGCCAGCTCACCCCAGGGGGTGGGGGACACTGAAGCTTTCTTT.

As regards this clone: Different DNA sequences within this sample yield the same CDR3. This sequence joins TRBV14 and TRBJ1-2; D call uncertain. V was trimmed by 3 bases and J by 1 base, leaving 6 bases between them. This CDR3 region has 13 residues. The germline gives CDR1 SGHDN, CDR2 FVKESK. The CDR3 DNA reads TGTGCCAGCAGCCAGGGCGGTAACTATGGCTACACCTTC. As protein: CASSQGGNYGYTF.

The V and J genes are TRBV18 and TRBJ2-1; TRBD1 aligns across 9 bases. Trimming cost V 8 bases and J 6 bases; bases outside gene matches: 5. The CDR3 is 13 amino acids. Germline values: CDR1 KGHSH, CDR2 LQKENI. CDR3 nucleotide sequence: TGTGCCAGCGGGGGACAGGGAGGCAATGAGCAGTTCTTC. Amino acids: CASGGQGGNEQFF.

The rearrangement links TRBV19 to TRBJ2-3; 8 bases agree with TRBD2. The V gene's germline CDR1 is LNHDA and CDR2 SQIVND (reference sequence). The ends lost 8 bases at V and 3 bases at J; junction bases unmatched: 10. The CDR3 has 15 residues. CDR3: CASARAGERTDTQYF. CDR3 nucleotide sequence: TGTGCCAGTGCCCGAGCGGGGGAAAGAACAGATACGCAGTATTTT. Filled out from reference TRBV19 and TRBJ2-3, the complete variable domain reads DGGITQSPKYLFRKEGQNVTLSCEQNLNHDAMYWYRQDPGQGLRLIYYSQIVNDFQKGDIAEGYSVSREKKESFPLTVTSAQKNPTAFYLCASARAGERTDTQYFGPGTRLTVL.

The V call is TRBV10-1, the J call TRBJ2-7; D may be TRBD1 (5 bases). The germline V gene encodes CDR1 WNHNN and CDR2 SYGVQD (reference sequence). The CDR3 runs to 12 residues. Trimming left V 2 bases short and J 4 bases short, with 6 bases between. Here the CDR3 DNA reads TGCGCCAGCAGTGAGAAGGGGTACGAGCAGTACTTC. Protein product: CASSEKGYEQYF.

The chain employs TRBV4-3 and TRBJ1-5, with a tentative D call TRBD1 (5 bases). The CDR3 has 15 residues. V was trimmed by 2 bases and J by 3 bases, leaving 11 bases between them. CDR1 is LGHNA and CDR2 is YSLEER in the germline V gene. The CDR3 here is CASSQNTGPNQPQHF. CDR3 bases: TGCGCCAGCAGCCAAAATACAGGTCCCAATCAGCCCCAGCATTTT.

V is TRBV5-1 and J is TRBJ2-6, with D hard to call. The V end lost 2 bases, the J end lost 0 bases, and 9 bases lay between the germline ends. CDR1 and CDR2 from the germline V gene are SGHRS and YFSETQ. This CDR3 has 16 residues. CDR3 DNA: TGCGCCAGCAGCTTTGTCGCTTCCTCTGGGGCCAACGTCCTGACTTTC. This codes for CASSFVASSGANVLTF.

The chain is built from TRBV5-4 and TRBJ2-5; D remains unclear. The V gene's germline CDR1 is SGHNT and CDR2 YYREEE (reference sequence). CDR3 size: 13 residues. V dropped 0 bases and J dropped 4 bases, with 7 bases sitting between them. This CDR3 is CASSLGVGETQYF. CDR3 bases: TGTGCCAGCAGCTTGGGAGTGGGAGAGACCCAGTACTTC.

The V and J genes are TRBV29-1 and TRBJ2-2; D possibly corresponds to TRBD1 (6 bases). The CDR3 length is 12 residues. The V end lost 7 bases, the J end lost 6 bases, and 12 bases lay between the germline ends. Germline values: CDR1 SQVTM, CDR2 ANQGSEA. CDR3 in amino acids: CSAVQGPGELFF. The CDR3 DNA sequence: TGCAGCGCCGTACAGGGTCCCGGGGAGCTGTTTTTT.

This rearrangement joins TRBV28 to TRBJ2-7, with a tentative D call TRBD2 (5 bases). V was clipped by 7 bases and J by 6 bases, with 22 bases between them. CDR1 and CDR2 from the germline V gene are MDHEN and SYDVKM. The CDR3 contains 15 residues. The DNA of the CDR3 is TGTGCCAGCACCCCGATGGCAGGTGGACTTCTCGAGCAGTACTTC. Translating gives CASTPMAGGLLEQYF.